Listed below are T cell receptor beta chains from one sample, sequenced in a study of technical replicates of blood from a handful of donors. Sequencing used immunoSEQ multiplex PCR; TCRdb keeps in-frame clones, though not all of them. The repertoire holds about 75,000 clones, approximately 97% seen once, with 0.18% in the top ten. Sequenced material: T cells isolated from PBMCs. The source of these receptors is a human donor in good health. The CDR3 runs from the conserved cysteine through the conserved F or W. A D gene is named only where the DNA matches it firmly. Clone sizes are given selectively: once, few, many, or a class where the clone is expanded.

TGTGCCAGCAGCTTACGGGATCTCGGCTACACCTTC,CASSLRDLGYTF,TRBV11-2,-,-,TRBJ1-2
TGTGCCAGCACCCTCGGGACAGCTACAGAAGCTTTCTTT,CASTLGTATEAFF,TRBV7-3,TRBD1,few,TRBJ1-1
TGTGCCAGCAGCCCCACTCTCGGGGAGCAGTACTTC,CASSPTLGEQYF,TRBV5-4,-,-,TRBJ2-7
TGCGCCAGCAGCTTGGCCCCGCGTTGGACAGGTGCCTACCAAGAGACCCAGTACTTC,CASSLAPRWTGAYQETQYF,TRBV5-1,TRBD1,-,TRBJ2-5
TGTGCCAGCTCAACGGCTCTGGGCTTCGCTAATGAAAAACTGTTTTTT,CASSTALGFANEKLFF,TRBV18,-,-,TRBJ1-4
TGTGCCAGCAGTTTCTCGGACAGCCTCTCTGGAAACACCATATATTTT,CASSFSDSLSGNTIYF,TRBV6-5,-,once,TRBJ1-3
TGTGCCAGCAGCCAAGTGGCCCAGTGGAACACTGAAGCTTTCTTT,CASSQVAQWNTEAFF,TRBV14,-,-,TRBJ1-1
TGTGCCAGCAGCTGGGACAGGGGGCTGGGGGAGCAGTACTTC,CASSWDRGLGEQYF,TRBV5-6,TRBD1,-,TRBJ2-7
TGCAGCGTTGGGACTAGCGGGAGAGGGGAGACCCAGTACTTC,CSVGTSGRGETQYF,TRBV29-1,TRBD2,-,TRBJ2-5
TGTGCCAGCAGCTTAGTGGTAGCCGGGACAGGGGAATTCTATGGCTACACCTTC,CASSLVVAGTGEFYGYTF,TRBV11-2,TRBD1,-,TRBJ1-2
TGCAGTGCTAGCAGGACAGATGAAGCTTTCTTT,CSASRTDEAFF,TRBV20-1,-,-,TRBJ1-1
TGTGCCAGCAGCCTTCAAGTCAGTAACTATGGCTACACCTTC,CASSLQVSNYGYTF,TRBV2,-,-,TRBJ1-2
TGCAGCGTTGAAATTAGCGGCTCAACAGATACGCAGTATTTT,CSVEISGSTDTQYF,TRBV29-1,-,-,TRBJ2-3
TGTGCCAGCAGATCAACAGGGATCACTGAAGCTTTCTTT,CASRSTGITEAFF,TRBV6-5,-,-,TRBJ1-1
TGTGCCTTTCACGCAGGGAATGAAAAACTGTTTTTT,CAFHAGNEKLFF,TRBV30,-,-,TRBJ1-4
TGTGCCAGCAGCAGGCTGACAGGGTTCGGTCAGCCCCAGCATTTT,CASSRLTGFGQPQHF,TRBV27,TRBD1,-,TRBJ1-5
TGTGCCAGCAGTGAAGCGGGCAGGGTGACATATGGCTACACCTTC,CASSEAGRVTYGYTF,TRBV6-1,-,-,TRBJ1-2
TGTGCCAGCAGTCCCGGGACTAGCGGATCCTACAATGAGCAGTTCTTC,CASSPGTSGSYNEQFF,TRBV27,TRBD2,-,TRBJ2-1
TGTGCCAGCAGCTTGGACAGGAACTATGGCTACACCTTC,CASSLDRNYGYTF,TRBV5-4,-,-,TRBJ1-2
TGTGCCAGCAGTGCTATAGGGGGGCAGGGTTACGAGACTAGCGGAGTAACCTACGAGCAGTACTTC,CASSAIGGQGYETSGVTYEQYF,TRBV2,TRBD2,-,TRBJ2-7
TGTGCCAGCAGCTTAGCCTCTCATGGCTACACCTTC,CASSLASHGYTF,TRBV11-3,-,once,TRBJ1-2
TGCGCCAGCAGCTCCACCTCCACAGGGGGCGATGGCTACACCTTC,CASSSTSTGGDGYTF,TRBV5-1,TRBD1,-,TRBJ1-2
TGTGCCAGCAGCGCGAGCGGGAGTAGCGGTACGCAGTATTTT,CASSASGSSGTQYF,TRBV6-5,TRBD2,-,TRBJ2-3
TGCGCCAGCAGCCCGCAACCCATCGGGGGCTCCTATAATTCACCCCTCCACTTT,CASSPQPIGGSYNSPLHF,TRBV5-1,-,-,TRBJ1-6
TGTGCCAGCCGTGCGGAGGGGACCGGGGAGCTGTTTTTT,CASRAEGTGELFF,TRBV6-5,-,-,TRBJ2-2
TGTGCCAGCACCCGGCACAGGGAGGGTTGGTCACCCCTCCACTTT,CASTRHREGWSPLHF,TRBV27,-,-,TRBJ1-6
TGTGCCAGCAGTGCGGGACAGAGAGGTCTCTACGAGCAGTACTTC,CASSAGQRGLYEQYF,TRBV25-1,TRBD1,-,TRBJ2-7
TGTGCCAGCAGCGTTTCGGGACAGGGGGGAAACACCATATATTTT,CASSVSGQGGNTIYF,TRBV9,TRBD1,-,TRBJ1-3
TGTGCCAGCAGCCCACTTCGGGGGAGCGGAAACACCATATATTTT,CASSPLRGSGNTIYF,TRBV11-2,-,-,TRBJ1-3
TGTGCCAGGACCGCCCACCCCAGGGGGCGCGGGTATGGCTACACCTTC,CARTAHPRGRGYGYTF,TRBV27,TRBD1,-,TRBJ1-2
TGTGCCTGGAGTCAGAGGCGTTACAATGAGCAGTTCTTC,CAWSQRRYNEQFF,TRBV30,-,-,TRBJ2-1
TGTGCCAGCAGCCCAGGGTGGGGCTTAGGCTACGAGCAGTACTTC,CASSPGWGLGYEQYF,TRBV5-4,-,-,TRBJ2-7
TGTGCCATCAGTGAGTCGGGGGGGAAGCAGTTCTTC,CAISESGGKQFF,TRBV10-3,TRBD2,-,TRBJ2-1
TGTGCCAGCACCCCTGGCGGGAGGGTACCCACAGATACGCAGTATTTT,CASTPGGRVPTDTQYF,TRBV4-2,TRBD2,-,TRBJ2-3
TGTGCCTGGAGTCGGGACAGGGGCAATGAGCAGTTCTTC,CAWSRDRGNEQFF,TRBV30,TRBD1,-,TRBJ2-1